This T cell receptor (beta chain) was sequenced in a study of OX40 agonist ivuxolimab in advanced cancers. Overall study context: Patients received ivuxolimab, an agonistic anti-OX40 (CD134) antibody.

Germline V gene sequence: CDR1 MNHEY, CDR2 SVGAGI. The CDR3 extends over 15 amino acids. V lost 6 bases to trimming and J lost 6 bases; unmatched junction nucleotides: 8. The protocol was immunoSEQ multiplex PCR, while the TCRdb copy is restricted to in-frame clones and leaves out a portion. The sample has about 98,000 clones, 80% to 90% seen once. As for this clone: What it binds is not known.

The study, taken as a whole, reports: On average, CD8+ T cells showed a greater number of expanded clones than CD4+. With doses of 0.1-3.0 mg/kg, partial responders showed among the lowest clonal expansion. Some patients who did not respond also had low normalized T-cell clonal expansion.

Sample: CD4+ or CD8+ T cells sorted from blood, taken in a trial of the OX40 agonist ivuxolimab. This chain connects TRBV6-5 to TRBJ2-2; 9 bases line up with TRBD1. The clonotype was recovered from an adult with an advanced solid tumor such as melanoma, head and neck, liver or kidney cancer. The CDR3 region is CASRIQGANAGELFF. The DNA for the CDR3 is TGTGCCAGCAGAATACAGGGGGCCAATGCCGGGGAGCTGTTTTTT.